This T cell receptor beta chain comes out of a study of CD8 T cells in ankylosing spondylitis. TCRdb reprocessed the 5' RACE reads via MiXCR and lists one record per CDR3 protein. The table includes some 130,000 distinct CDR3 sequences, 6% to 8.5% detected once. This clonotype was counted at least ten times. The CDR3 contains 15 residues. V was trimmed by 1 base and J by 7 bases, leaving 14 bases between them. CDR1 is LGHDT and CDR2 is YNNKEL in the germline V gene (reference sequence). The sequence was collected from a female donor with ankylosing spondylitis or in good health (not recorded which). The chain couples TRBV3-1 to TRBJ2-1; D possibly uses TRBD1 or TRBD2 (6 bases each). The sample was blood, either unsorted or a sorted T cell fraction (not recorded which). The CDR3 is CASSQGGAEQNEQFF. CDR3 DNA sequence: TGTGCCAGCAGCCAAGGGGGGGCCGAGCAAAATGAGCAGTTCTTC.